The sequence of this TCR beta chain was determined in a study of shared clonotypes between healthy human individuals. Template for every sorted-subset replicate PCR totaled 200 to 250 ng DNA, some 30,000 T cell genomes. Clones were read by immunoSEQ multiplex PCR, and TCRdb kept only the in-frame ones, dropping some. The sample holds roughly 2,500,000 clones, roughly 93% seen once. The germline V gene encodes CDR1 MDHEN and CDR2 SYDVKM. V lost 3 bases, J lost 0 bases, and 10 bases lay in between. The CDR3 loop spans 15 amino acids. The source of this sequence is a man aged 18 to 29 in good health. Some clones in this sample may be carry-over from other donors' samples. The chain couples TRBV28 to TRBJ2-3; D ambiguous. The sequenced material came from naive CD4+ T cells from PBMCs. Subset given: CD45RA+ positively selected. The CDR3 nucleotides are TGTGCCAGCAGTTTTGGCTATATTAGCACAGATACGCAGTATTTT. Translated, it gives CASSFGYISTDTQYF.